These 18 T cell receptor beta chains originate from one sample sequenced in a study of radiation and T cells in renal cell carcinoma. As for time point: blood 2 weeks post-SBRT. Treatment noted: 15 Gy SBRT to primary tumor, nephrectomy 4 weeks later. TCRdb's table, derived via immunoSEQ multiplex PCR, lists solely in-frame clones and lacks some. The sample gives roughly 150,000 clones, about 91% of which show up once; 10% to 15% is in the top ten. The sequencing used blood, collected from a patient whose treatment included radiotherapy and nephrectomy. The receptors shown here come from a woman aged 50 to 65 with renal cell carcinoma.

The chain links TRBV7-9 to TRBJ1-2; no firm D call. The CDR3 covers 13 residues. CDR1 and CDR2 from the germline V gene are SEHNR and FQNEAQ (reference sequence). Trimming cost V 5 bases and J 6 bases, with 13 bases left between them. CDR3 region: CASSAVQENGYTF. The CDR3 region has the DNA TGTGCCAGCAGCGCAGTTCAGGAAAATGGCTACACCTTC.

V usage is TRBV7-9 and J usage is TRBJ2-3, with 8 bases fitting TRBD2. V shed 4 bases and J 2 bases; nucleotides not matched to a gene: 11. CDR1 SEHNR and CDR2 FQNEAQ come from the germline V gene (reference sequence). CDR3 size: 17 residues. CDR3 residues: CASSWGGLAQFTDTQYF. Written as DNA, the CDR3 is TGTGCCAGCAGCTGGGGAGGACTAGCCCAATTCACAGATACGCAGTATTTT.

The chain uses TRBV18 and TRBJ1-2; 10 nucleotides match TRBD1. CDR3 size: 15 residues. The germline V gene has CDR1 KGHSH and CDR2 LQKENI. V trimming: 4 bases; J trimming: 4 bases; junction bases outside the gene matches: 6. In DNA form, the CDR3 reads TGTGCCAGCTCACTAGACAGGGGGCTCGGCTATGGCTACACCTTC. Protein sequence: CASSLDRGLGYGYTF.

On this clone: The sample carries other DNA sequences with the same CDR3. V is TRBV30 and J is TRBJ2-7; weak D call: TRBD1 (5 bases). The J call may be incorrect, as the DNA end agrees better with TRBJ2-5. The length of the CDR3 is 12 residues. Germline-derived CDR1 and CDR2 are GTSNPN and SVGIG (reference sequence). The CDR3 nucleotides are TGTGCCTGGAGCGCAAGGCAGGGGACCCAGTACTTC. It yields the protein CAWSARQGTQYF.

The chain employs TRBV6-1 and TRBJ1-2, with no clear D. Per the germline V gene, CDR1 is MNHNS and CDR2 is SASEGT. Trimming stripped 0 bases from V and 8 bases from J, with 16 bases between. There are 15 residues in the CDR3. In DNA, the CDR3 is TGTGCCAGCAGTGAAGCTCGAGTTATTCGGCAAGGCTACACCTTC. Its protein is CASSEARVIRQGYTF.

The chain employs TRBV7-6 and TRBJ2-7; perhaps TRBD1 as D (6 bases). In germline, CDR1 is SGHVS, CDR2 FNYEAQ. V dropped 4 bases and J dropped 2 bases, with 9 bases sitting between them. The CDR3 loop spans 13 amino acids. The CDR3 protein is CASSSGQTYEQYF. The CDR3 DNA follows: TGTGCCAGCAGCTCTGGACAGACCTACGAGCAGTACTTC.

This clone was seen a handful of times. The V call is TRBV5-1, the J call TRBJ1-1; tentative D call: TRBD1 (5 bases). Trimming stripped 6 bases from V and 1 base from J, with 13 bases between. The CDR3 is 14 amino acids. Germline loops: CDR1 SGHRS, CDR2 YFSETQ. The CDR3 DNA reads as TGCGCCAGCAACGTCGGGACGGCGAACACTGAAGCTTTCTTT. This translates into CASNVGTANTEAFF.

A note on this clone: Other DNA sequences from this sample encode an identical CDR3 as well. The chain combines TRBV9 with TRBJ2-7; D gene unclear. V was trimmed by 2 bases and J by 2 bases, leaving 11 bases between them. There are 14 residues in the CDR3. In germline, CDR1 is SGDLS, CDR2 YYNGEE. CDR3 protein: CASSVGTPPYEQYF. The CDR3 DNA is TGTGCCAGCAGCGTTGGTACTCCTCCCTACGAGCAGTACTTC.

The chain carries TRBV9 and TRBJ1-1, with no clear D. The CDR3 has 13 amino acids. Germline V CDR1 and CDR2: SGDLS, YYNGEE. V lost 0 bases and J lost 3, with 6 bases in between. CDR3 DNA sequence: TGTGCCAGCAGCGTAGGCGGGTACACTGAAGCTTTCTTT. This encodes CASSVGGYTEAFF.

The table lists this clone with a count of one. This chain uses TRBV4-1 with TRBJ1-1, with 7 bases aligning to TRBD1. The CDR3 length is 16 residues. Germline V gene sequence: CDR1 MGHRA, CDR2 YSYEKL. V lost 0 bases, J lost 1 base, and 5 bases stayed unmatched. CDR3 protein: CASSQEQGTRNTEAFF. The CDR3, as DNA: TGCGCCAGCAGCCAAGAACAGGGGACAAGGAACACTGAAGCTTTCTTT.

The chain uses TRBV4-2 and TRBJ2-2, with 10 positions matching TRBD2. The CDR3 consists of 18 residues. The V gene's germline CDR1 is LGHNA and CDR2 YNFKEQ. Trimming took 1 base from V and 1 from J; bases not matched to a gene: 6. The CDR3 protein is CASSQAVAGGLNTGELFF. CDR3 in DNA: TGTGCCAGCAGCCAAGCAGTAGCGGGGGGACTGAACACCGGGGAGCTGTTTTTT.

This rearrangement joins TRBV7-2 to TRBJ2-7; no clear D. V shed 6 bases and J shed 4 bases, with 10 bases lying between them. The germline V gene encodes CDR1 SGHTA and CDR2 FQGNSA. CDR3 length: 12 residues. In DNA form, the CDR3 reads TGTGCCAGCAGTTACCAACTGTACGAGCAGTACTTC. As protein: CASSYQLYEQYF.

The chain combines TRBV5-4 with TRBJ1-2; D ambiguous. The germline V gene encodes CDR1 SGHNT and CDR2 YYREEE (reference sequence). V was shortened by 7 bases and J by 4 bases, with 17 bases between the two germline ends. The CDR3 length is 14 residues. The CDR3: CASGVNEYFYGYTF. The CDR3 nucleotides read TGTGCCAGCGGCGTCAATGAGTATTTCTATGGCTACACCTTC. The whole variable domain, remainder taken from reference TRBV5-4 and TRBJ1-2, is ETGVTQSPTHLIKTRGQQVTLRCSSQSGHNTVSWYQQALGQGPQFIFQYYREEENGRGNFPPRFSGLQFPNYSSELNVNALELDDSALYLCASGVNEYFYGYTFGSGTRLTVV.

The J gene is TRBJ2-2, the V gene TRBV7-9; possibly TRBD2 for D (5 bases). Looked up from germline, CDR1 is SEHNR and CDR2 is FQNEAQ (reference sequence). The CDR3 is 13 amino acids. Trimming removed 7 bases from V and 7 bases from J, with 13 bases in between. The CDR3 is CASTKGGSGELFF. The CDR3 coding sequence is TGTGCCAGCACCAAAGGTGGGAGCGGGGAGCTGTTTTTT.

This clone has just one count. This chain links TRBV18 with TRBJ1-2; 7 positions match TRBD1. J gave up 4 bases and V 3 bases, and 2 bases lay outside the gene matches. The CDR3 has 13 residues. CDR1 and CDR2 from the germline V gene are KGHSH and LQKENI. The CDR3 DNA reads as TGTGCCAGCTCACCGACAGGGCCCTATGGCTACACCTTC. It encodes CASSPTGPYGYTF.

V and J are TRBV19 and TRBJ2-3, with 12 bases lining up with TRBD2. With V trimmed by 4 bases and J by 5 bases, 7 bases remained unmatched. Germline-derived CDR1 and CDR2 are LNHDA and SQIVND (reference sequence). The CDR3 loop spans 16 amino acids. CDR3 protein: CASSTRLAGAQDTQYF. The CDR3 region has the DNA TGTGCCAGTAGTACCCGACTAGCGGGGGCCCAAGATACGCAGTATTTT.

The gene calls are TRBV6-1 and TRBJ1-5; no definite D call. Trimming cost V 2 bases and J 4 bases, with 9 bases left between them. Germline CDR1 reads MNHNS; CDR2 reads SASEGT. The CDR3 extends over 14 amino acids. The CDR3 sequence: CASSELGYNQPQHF. For the CDR3, the DNA is TGTGCCAGCAGTGAACTGGGTTATAATCAGCCCCAGCATTTT.

The chain carries TRBV11-2 and TRBJ2-3; D unresolved. Germline V gene lookup returns CDR1 SGHAT and CDR2 FQNNGV. V lost 5 bases and J lost 1, with 16 bases in between. The CDR3 runs to 16 residues. The CDR3 is CASSPFEPRGTDTQYF. In DNA, the CDR3 is TGTGCCAGCAGCCCCTTTGAGCCTCGAGGCACAGATACGCAGTATTTT.